This passage covers 10 T cell receptor beta chains from one sample sequenced in a study of blood T cells in healthy people across ages. PCR was performed a second time for roughly 6 to 12 cycles using a sample-barcoded 5' primer and a J-beta primer mix. TCRdb called the 5' RACE reads again in MiXCR, with one record for every CDR3 protein. The table has approximately 2,000,000 distinct CDR3 sequences, 39% seen once. The material sequenced was blood. Receptors originate from a human donor in good health.

Details on this clonotype: The missing conserved phenylalanine or tryptophan at the end of this CDR3 makes a read error likely. No DNA is shown, since the ends of the CDR3 on it are uncertain; the CDR3 is the one TCRdb lists. The chain carries TRBV5-1 and TRBJ2-1; the listed D gene, TRBD1, was not tested against the DNA. Germline V CDR1 and CDR2: SGHRS, YFSETQ. The CDR3 adds up to 15 amino acids, both ends counted. CDR3 region: CASSPRGSNGYTFGS.

V usage is TRBV21-1 and J usage is TRBJ2-1. TRBV21-1 is labeled a pseudogene. This CDR3 is 13 amino acids long. CDR3 amino acids: CASSKGNHREQFF. In DNA form, the CDR3 reads TGTGCCAGCAGCAAAGGGAACCACCGCGAGCAGTTCTTC.

The chain joins TRBV6-5 to TRBJ1-3, with D uncertain. The length of the CDR3 is 14 residues. Trimming stripped 6 bases from V and 0 bases from J, with 9 bases between. CDR1 is MNHEY and CDR2 is SVGAGI in the germline V gene. The CDR3 nucleotides are TGTGCCAGCAGAACGGTCTACTCTGGAAACACCATATATTTT. Protein sequence: CASRTVYSGNTIYF.

The chain links TRBV7-2 to TRBJ2-2; D perhaps matches TRBD1 (5 bases). The germline V gene has CDR1 SGHTA and CDR2 FQGNSA. The ends were cut back, 11 bases at V and 6 bases at J, with 13 bases in the middle. The CDR3 consists of 12 residues. For the CDR3, the DNA is TGTGCCGGGGCAAGGGGTGCCGGGGAGCTGTTTTTT. This encodes CAGARGAGELFF. The full variable domain, its missing parts supplied by reference TRBV7-2 and TRBJ2-2, is GAGVSQSPSNKVTEKGKDVELRCDPISGHTALYWYRQSLGQGLEFLIYFQGNSAPDKSGLPSDRFSAERTGGSVSTLTIQRTQQEDSAVYLCAGARGAGELFFGEGSRLTVL.

This clonotype was seen a few times. This sequence joins TRBV7-2 and TRBJ2-5; 7 bases line up with TRBD2. Gene TRBJ2-7 matches the end of the DNA better, so the J call may be wrong. Germline CDR1 and CDR2: SGHTA and FQGNSA. CDR3 length equals 15 residues. The CDR3 nucleotides read TGTGCCAGCAGCTTAGGGCGGGGGAGGGGCTACGAGCAGTACTTC. This encodes CASSLGRGRGYEQYF.

This clonotype was recorded a few times. Its ends do not fully match the called genes, so a read error is possible. The chain uses TRBV29-1 and TRBJ2-3; 8 nucleotides line up with TRBD2. The CDR3 covers 14 residues. Germline-derived CDR1 and CDR2 are SQVTM and ANQGSEA. CDR3: CSGAGISSTDTQYF. CDR3 nucleotides: TGTAGCGGGGCCGGGATCTCTAGCACAGATACGCAGTATTTT.

The chain has TRBV7-6 and TRBJ2-5; 8 bases align to TRBD2. The CDR3 totals 15 residues. V dropped 5 bases and J dropped 11; count of bases not matched to a gene: 16. Germline values: CDR1 SGHVS, CDR2 FNYEAQ. CDR3 nucleotides: TGTGCCAGCAGCCGACGTGGCGGGGGGCACAATGAGCAGTACTTC. Translating gives CASSRRGGGHNEQYF.

This sequence joins TRBV7-2 and TRBJ2-7; tentative D call: TRBD1 (5 bases). V lost 7 bases, J lost 0 bases, and 10 bases lay in between. The V gene's germline CDR1 is SGHTA and CDR2 FQGNSA. The CDR3 length is 13 residues. The CDR3, as DNA: TGTGCCAGCACTAAACAGGACTCCTACGAGCAGTACTTC. This gives the protein CASTKQDSYEQYF.

This clonotype was seen only a few times. This chain connects TRBV4-3 to TRBJ2-1; the D is unclear. There are 15 residues in the CDR3. The V gene lost 0 bases and the J gene lost 3 bases, with 9 bases spanning the gap. Germline lookup yields CDR1 LGHNA and CDR2 YSLEER. The CDR3 bases are TGCGCCAGCAGCCAAGATAGGGCTAGCTACAATGAGCAGTTCTTC. Its protein is CASSQDRASYNEQFF.

In this sample, this clonotype turned up a few times. The chain uses TRBV12-3 or TRBV12-4 and TRBJ1-2, with 7 bases that match TRBD1. The ends lost 5 bases at V and 3 bases at J; junction bases unmatched: 9. CDR3 size: 15 residues. Written as DNA, the CDR3 is TGTGCCAGCAGTGTCCCGAACAGGGGCCACTATGGCTACACCTTC. It is translated as CASSVPNRGHYGYTF.